A selection of T cell receptor beta chains follows, all from one sample in a study of T cell repertoires in cytomegalovirus infection. TCRdb called the reads again in MiXCR, with one record for every CDR3 protein. The sample includes 50,000 to 60,000 distinct CDR3 sequences, 15% to 20% seen only once; the top ten take about four fifths. These receptors have no known antigen. Source: CD8+ T cells from cultured PBMCs, taken from culture after CMV antigen stimulation. These TCRs come from a human donor in good health (CMV status not recorded). Some clones in this sample may be carry-over from other donors' samples. Both conserved end residues are part of each CDR3. A D gene is named only where the DNA matches it firmly. Not every row has a clone size; where given, it reads once, few, many or a size class.

TRBV6-5	-	TRBJ1-4	-	TGTGCCCGCAGTTACTCGAGTGATAATGAAAAACTGTTTTTT	CARSYSSDNEKLFF
TRBV27	-	TRBJ1-6	-	TGTGCCAGCAGTTTAGGGGCACCCCTCGCTAATTCACCCCTCCACTTT	CASSLGAPLANSPLHF
TRBV27	once	TRBJ1-1	-	TGTGCCAGCAGTTCCCGGTCCACTGAAGCTTTCTTT	CASSSRSTEAFF
TRBV12-3/TRBV12-4	few	TRBJ1-4	-	TGTGCCAGCAGTTTGGGCTCCCGACATGAAAAACTGTTTTTT	CASSLGSRHEKLFF
TRBV6-4	few	TRBJ1-5	TRBD1	TGTGCCAGCAGTGACGGCCGGGACAGGGCCCTTCCGCCCCAGCATTTT	CASSDGRDRALPPQHF
TRBV7-2	-	TRBJ2-7	-	TGTGCCAGCAGCCATTACCCGGCGGCTTACTCTTACGAGCAGTACTTC	CASSHYPAAYSYEQYF
TRBV19	-	TRBJ1-4	-	TGTGCCAGTAGTATCCAACCCGCCACAACTAATGAAAAACTGTTTTTT	CASSIQPATTNEKLFF
TRBV10-3	few	TRBJ2-3	-	TGTGCCATCAGTGAGTCAGCAGCGACTAACCCAGGAGATACGCAGTATTTT	CAISESAATNPGDTQYF
TRBV7-2	-	TRBJ2-1	-	TGTGCCAGCAGCTTAGATCCGAGTGTGCACAATGAGCAGTTCTTC	CASSLDPSVHNEQFF
TRBV4-1	few	TRBJ2-1	TRBD2	TGCGCCAGCAGTCTAGCGGGGGGGCTAGGGAATGAGCAGTTCTTC	CASSLAGGLGNEQFF
TRBV7-9	few	TRBJ2-5	TRBD1	TGTGCCAGCAGCTTGCCGGACAGGGGGCCACAAGAGACCCAGTACTTC	CASSLPDRGPQETQYF
TRBV27	-	TRBJ2-3	TRBD2	TGTGCCAGCATCCAACTAGCGGGGGGCACAGATACGCAGTATTTT	CASIQLAGGTDTQYF
TRBV12-3/TRBV12-4	few	TRBJ2-1	-	TGTGCCAGCAACTACCAGGGGCAGACGATCTACAATGAGCAGTTCTTC	CASNYQGQTIYNEQFF
TRBV9	-	TRBJ1-2	-	TGTGCCAGCAGCGCGACGGGACCGTTCTATGGCTACACCTTC	CASSATGPFYGYTF
TRBV6-6	-	TRBJ2-3	TRBD1	TGTGCCAGCATTTTTGGAGACAGGGCCACAGATACGCAGTATTTT	CASIFGDRATDTQYF
TRBV29-1	-	TRBJ2-1	-	TGCAGCGTTGAAGATACCCGAAAGGACAATGAGCAGTTCTTC	CSVEDTRKDNEQFF
TRBV7-2	few	TRBJ1-5	-	TGTGCCAGCAGCTTAGAAGAGACTCAGCCCCAGCATTTT	CASSLEETQPQHF
TRBV5-5	-	TRBJ1-5	-	TGTGCCAGCAGCTTGGGACAGCTCAATCAGCCCCAGCATTTT	CASSLGQLNQPQHF
TRBV5-5	-	TRBJ2-5	-	TGTGCCAGCAGCTCGACAGGCGGCCCCCAAGAGACCCAGTACTTC	CASSSTGGPQETQYF
TRBV12-3/TRBV12-4	many	TRBJ1-1	TRBD1	TGTGCCAGCAGCCCAGGGGGCACTGAAGCTTTCTTT	CASSPGGTEAFF
TRBV20-1	-	TRBJ1-1	TRBD1	TGCAGTGCTAAGGGACAGGGAATTGAAGCTTTCTTT	CSAKGQGIEAFF
TRBV7-2	few	TRBJ2-3	TRBD2	TGTGCCAGCAGCTCCGGAAGGCAGCGGGGGCCAAATACGCAGTATTTT	CASSSGRQRGPNTQYF
TRBV6-2/TRBV6-3	few	TRBJ2-5	-	TGTGCCAGCAGCCCTCACAGAGTCGAGACCCAGTACTTC	CASSPHRVETQYF
TRBV4-1	-	TRBJ1-5	-	TGCGCCAGCAGCCCTGTGGGGAGCAATCAGCCCCAGCATTTT	CASSPVGSNQPQHF
TRBV6-1	few	TRBJ2-5	-	TGTGCCAGCAGTCCCGGACCCGGGGGAAGGGAGACCCAGTACTTC	CASSPGPGGRETQYF
TRBV4-1	few	TRBJ1-6	-	TGCGCCAGCAGCCAAGCGGGGTTTGGTTCACCCCTCCACTTT	CASSQAGFGSPLHF
TRBV19	few	TRBJ2-7	TRBD1	TGTGCCAGTAGTCCACAGCCCACAGGGGGCGCGTTTTACGAGCAGTACTTC	CASSPQPTGGAFYEQYF
TRBV7-3	few	TRBJ2-7	TRBD2	TGTGCCAGCAGCTTAGGCGGGGGTAGCCCCTACGAGCAGTACTTC	CASSLGGGSPYEQYF
TRBV11-2	few	TRBJ2-1	TRBD1	TGTGCCAGCAGCTTGACAGGGGGCACCTACAATGAGCAGTTCTTC	CASSLTGGTYNEQFF
TRBV6-2/TRBV6-3	-	TRBJ1-6	TRBD1	TGTGCCAGCAGCTCGGGACAGAGCTCCTATAATTCACCCCTCCACTTT	CASSSGQSSYNSPLHF
TRBV4-1	many	TRBJ2-1	TRBD1	TGCGCCAGCAGCCCACCCGGGACAGCCAACAATGAGCAGTTCTTC	CASSPPGTANNEQFF
TRBV10-3	few	TRBJ1-3	-	TGTGCCATCAGTGAGCTGGCGGCACTATCCTCTGGAAACACCATATATTTT	CAISELAALSSGNTIYF
TRBV10-3	-	TRBJ2-2	TRBD1	TGTGCCACGTCCGGGACAGCCGGGGAGCTGTTTTTT	CATSGTAGELFF
TRBV2	-	TRBJ2-7	-	TGTGCCAGCATTGCCGGGGGTTCCTACGAGCAGTACTTC	CASIAGGSYEQYF
TRBV7-9	few	TRBJ2-1	TRBD1	TGTGCCAGCAGCTTGTTGGACAGGGGCAACAATGAGCAGTTCTTC	CASSLLDRGNNEQFF
TRBV6-1	-	TRBJ2-6	TRBD1	TGTGCCAGCAGTGAAGAGGGGGCGACATATGGGGCCAACGTCCTGACTTTC	CASSEEGATYGANVLTF
TRBV12-3/TRBV12-4	-	TRBJ2-3	TRBD2	TGTGCCAGCAGGCGGGGGGCCACCACAGATACGCAGTATTTT	CASRRGATTDTQYF
TRBV27	-	TRBJ2-7	TRBD2	TGTGCCAGCAGTTTGGGCGGGGGACGCTACGAGCAGTACTTC	CASSLGGGRYEQYF
TRBV28	-	TRBJ1-1	TRBD1	TGTGCCAGCAGTTTGGACAGGGAGGCTTTCTTT	CASSLDREAFF
TRBV6-8	-	TRBJ2-1	-	TGTGCCAGCAGAATCCGGGACACTTACAATGAGCAGTTCTTC	CASRIRDTYNEQFF
TRBV28	-	TRBJ2-3	-	TGTGCCAGCAGTCCTACCGGGCTAAGCACAGATACGCAGTATTTT	CASSPTGLSTDTQYF
TRBV7-8	-	TRBJ2-5	-	TGTGCCAGCAGCTTACGCCAGACCCAAGAGACCCAGTACTTC	CASSLRQTQETQYF
TRBV20-1	-	TRBJ2-1	-	TGCAGTGCTAGATATGACCAAGTGGGGTTCGGCGAGCAGTTCTTC	CSARYDQVGFGEQFF
TRBV12-3/TRBV12-4	-	TRBJ1-5	-	TGTGCCAGCAGTCAGCAGGGTAACAATCAGCCCCAGCATTTT	CASSQQGNNQPQHF
TRBV5-1	-	TRBJ1-1	-	TGCGCCAGCAGCTTGGGATATCAGGTGGGGTGGGTCACTGAAGCTTTCTTT	CASSLGYQVGWVTEAFF
TRBV7-9	few	TRBJ2-1	TRBD1	TGTGCCAGCAGCTCCCGACAGGGTGGTGTTGAGCAGTTCTTC	CASSSRQGGVEQFF
TRBV4-3	many	TRBJ2-1	TRBD2	TGCGCCAGCAGCCAAGAAGGAGCTAGCGGGGGTAGGAATGAGCAGTTCTTC	CASSQEGASGGRNEQFF
TRBV27	medium-sized	TRBJ2-3	-	TGTGCCAGCAGTTTCAACGTACAGGGAGGAGGGGATACGCAGTATTTT	CASSFNVQGGGDTQYF
TRBV27	-	TRBJ1-1	-	TGTGCCAGCAGCCCCAACCCTCGGAACACTGAAGCTTTCTTT	CASSPNPRNTEAFF
TRBV4-1	few	TRBJ1-2	-	TGCGCCAGCAGCCAAGATCCTTACGGTGGTTACACCTTC	CASSQDPYGGYTF
TRBV7-2	few	TRBJ2-7	TRBD1	TGTGCCAGCAGCTTAACTGAGGGCCTGGGGGCAGGGGGTTTTGCGTACTTC	CASSLTEGLGAGGFAYF
TRBV5-1	few	TRBJ1-6	-	TGCGCCAGCAGCAATACCGGGACGGAACTTCTGGCCCTCCACTTT	CASSNTGTELLALHF
TRBV6-5	few	TRBJ2-7	-	TGTGCCAGCAGTTACGGTCTTACCTACGAGCAGTACTTC	CASSYGLTYEQYF
TRBV28	-	TRBJ2-5	-	TGTGCCAGCAGTTTAAGGTGGCAAGAGACCCAGTACTTC	CASSLRWQETQYF
TRBV7-9	few	TRBJ1-2	-	TGTGCCAGCAGCTCTCAAGACAGATACGCTAACTATGGCTACACCTTC	CASSSQDRYANYGYTF